The 5 T cell receptor beta chains presented below share a single source sample, sequenced in a study of cytomegalovirus exposure and HLA in healthy donors. Primers included in the PCR were 60 Vbeta and 13 Jbeta primers. Libraries were prepared by immunoSEQ multiplex PCR; TCRdb keeps only in-frame clonotypes and omits some of them. The repertoire holds 95,000 to 150,000 clones, about four fifths seen once, with 7.5% to 10% in the top ten. Sequenced sample: PBMCs. The receptors come from a female donor in good health and CMV-seropositive.

This clone was found a few times. This rearrangement joins TRBV5-5 to TRBJ2-7, with D unclear. From germline, CDR1 is SGHKS and CDR2 YYEKEE (reference sequence). Trimming removed 1 base at V and 3 bases at J, with 5 bases between. This CDR3 spans 12 amino acids. The DNA of the CDR3 is TGTGCCAGCAGCTTGAATCTCTACGAGCAGTACTTC. This sequence encodes CASSLNLYEQYF.

The V and J genes are TRBV7-3 and TRBJ2-3; maybe TRBD2 (6 bases). The CDR3 extends over 15 amino acids. Germline values: CDR1 SGHTA, CDR2 FQGTGA. The V gene lost 2 bases and the J gene lost 1 base, with 10 bases spanning the gap. The CDR3 region has the DNA TGTGCCAGCAGCTTAGGGGCTAGCGGCACAGATACGCAGTATTTT. Its protein product is CASSLGASGTDTQYF. The entire variable domain, with the rest obtained from reference TRBV7-3 and TRBJ2-3, is as follows: GAGVSQTPSNKVTEKGKYVELRCDPISGHTALYWYRQSLGQGPEFLIYFQGTGAADDSGLPNDRFFAVRPEGSVSTLKIQRTERGDSAVYLCASSLGASGTDTQYFGPGTRLTVL.

The chain combines TRBV6-6 with TRBJ1-4; D uncertain. Germline V gene lookup returns CDR1 MNHNY and CDR2 SVGAGI (reference sequence). The CDR3 contains 13 residues. Deletions cut 10 bases from V and 5 bases from J, with 14 bases between. CDR3 sequence: CATRGDENEKLFF. The CDR3 DNA reads TGTGCCACCCGGGGAGACGAAAATGAAAAACTGTTTTTT.

The chain employs TRBV4-1 and TRBJ2-7, with a possible D match to TRBD1 (5 bases). V gave up 1 base and J gave up 4 bases, with 14 bases separating them. Germline CDR1 is MGHRA and CDR2 is YSYEKL. The CDR3 loop spans 15 amino acids. The CDR3: CASSQVADSLYEQYF. The CDR3 DNA reads as TGCGCCAGCAGCCAAGTTGCCGACAGTCTGTACGAGCAGTACTTC.

The genes are TRBV5-1 and TRBJ2-1, with 14 bases aligning to TRBD2. V was clipped by 3 bases and J by 7 bases; unmatched bases: 6. The V gene's germline CDR1 is SGHRS and CDR2 YFSETQ. There are 16 residues in the CDR3. The DNA for the CDR3 is TGCGCCAGCAGCTCCTCCGGGACTAGCGGGGGTAATGAGCAGTTCTTC. It translates to CASSSSGTSGGNEQFF.